A selection of T cell receptor beta chains follows, all from one sample in a study of T cell changes during pregnancy in multiple sclerosis. Clones were read by immunoSEQ multiplex PCR, and TCRdb kept only the in-frame ones, dropping some. In the table there are 10,000 or so clones, under 85% of which are singletons. The specimen comprised CD8+ T cells from peripheral blood mononuclear cells, sampled in the third trimester of pregnancy. Receptor source: a female donor in good health, enrolled as a control in a pregnancy study. The CDR3 runs from the conserved cysteine through the conserved F or W. A D gene is named only where the DNA matches it firmly. The size entry is marked missing in some rows and otherwise reads once, few, many or a size class.

j_gene	v_gene	abundance	d_gene	CDR3aa	CDR3nt
TRBJ1-1	TRBV27	-	-	CASKDNLNTEAFF	TGTGCCAGCAAAGACAACCTGAACACTGAAGCTTTCTTT
TRBJ2-3	TRBV6-4	once	-	CASSASGDTDTQYF	TGTGCCAGCAGTGCATCGGGGGACACAGATACGCAGTATTTT
TRBJ2-1	TRBV6-4	-	TRBD2	CASSELAGDYNEQFF	TGTGCCAGCAGTGAACTAGCGGGGGACTACAATGAGCAGTTCTTC
TRBJ1-2	TRBV7-2	-	TRBD1	CASSRQGAPDYGYTF	TGTGCCAGCAGCAGACAGGGGGCGCCGGACTATGGCTACACCTTC
TRBJ2-6	TRBV6-4	-	TRBD1	CASSDGTGGSGANVLTF	TGTGCCAGCAGTGACGGGACAGGGGGCTCTGGGGCCAACGTCCTGACTTTC
TRBJ2-2	TRBV5-6	-	TRBD1	CASSLVSGGYNTGELFF	TGTGCCAGCAGCTTGGTTTCAGGGGGCTATAACACCGGGGAGCTGTTTTTT
TRBJ1-6	TRBV6-1	-	TRBD1	CASSEQQGTGNSPLHF	TGTGCCAGCAGCGAACAACAGGGGACGGGTAATTCACCCCTCCACTTT
TRBJ1-2	TRBV4-3	-	TRBD1	CASSQDYRGTGHYGYTF	TGCGCCAGCAGCCAAGATTACAGGGGAACCGGCCACTATGGCTACACCTTC
TRBJ2-6	TRBV6-1	-	-	CASSVESSGANVLTF	TGTGCCAGCAGTGTCGAGAGCTCTGGGGCCAACGTCCTGACTTTC
TRBJ2-7	TRBV27	-	TRBD2	CASSLGLAGGLGEQYF	TGTGCCAGCAGTCTGGGACTAGCGGGAGGGCTGGGGGAGCAGTACTTC
TRBJ2-7	TRBV2	-	TRBD1	CASSDPGQGYEQYF	TGTGCCAGCAGTGACCCGGGACAGGGATACGAGCAGTACTTC
TRBJ1-1	TRBV4-1	-	-	CASSQEPFRNTEAFF	TGCGCCAGCAGCCAAGAACCGTTTAGAAACACTGAAGCTTTCTTT
TRBJ1-4	TRBV19	-	-	CASSIGETNEKLFF	TGTGCCAGTAGTATTGGGGAGACTAATGAAAAACTGTTTTTT
TRBJ1-1	TRBV16	-	-	CASSQSGAGGGAYF	TGTGCCAGCAGCCAATCGGGTGCCGGGGGGGGCGCATACTTT
TRBJ1-1	TRBV27	-	-	CASSRTPHTEAFF	TGTGCCAGCAGTCGGACTCCCCACACTGAAGCTTTCTTT
TRBJ1-5	TRBV6-6	once	-	CASHSGGSNQPQHF	TGTGCCAGCCACTCCGGGGGTAGCAATCAGCCCCAGCATTTT
TRBJ2-7	TRBV5-1	-	TRBD2	CASRLAGAFYEQYF	TGCGCCAGTAGACTAGCGGGGGCCTTCTACGAGCAGTACTTC
TRBJ1-2	TRBV9	-	-	CASSRGRRDYGYTF	TGTGCCAGCAGTCGGGGACGGAGGGACTATGGCTACACCTTC
TRBJ2-7	TRBV7-6	few	-	CASSPRGGDSAYEQYF	TGTGCCAGCAGCCCCCGAGGGGGGGACTCGGCCTACGAGCAGTACTTC
TRBJ2-7	TRBV11-3	-	-	CASSPLAGLLYEQYF	TGTGCCAGCAGTCCTCTGGCGGGGTTACTCTACGAGCAGTACTTC
TRBJ1-5	TRBV5-8	-	TRBD1	CASSEDRGSGQPQHF	TGTGCCAGCAGCGAGGACAGGGGGTCAGGGCAGCCCCAGCATTTT
TRBJ2-2	TRBV4-3	-	TRBD2	CASSQDLGAGGNTGELFF	TGCGCCAGCAGCCAAGACCTTGGTGCGGGGGGCAATACCGGGGAGCTGTTTTTT
TRBJ2-1	TRBV5-4	few	TRBD2	CASSLSGGASYNEQFF	TGTGCCAGCAGCTTAAGCGGGGGGGCCTCCTACAATGAGCAGTTCTTC
TRBJ1-1	TRBV28	-	TRBD1	CASSLGGQWDTEAFF	TGTGCCAGCAGCCTTGGGGGACAGTGGGACACTGAAGCTTTCTTT
TRBJ2-1	TRBV2	-	-	CASSVGGNSRDEQFF	TGTGCCAGCAGTGTCGGGGGAAACTCCCGGGATGAGCAGTTCTTC
TRBJ1-2	TRBV27	-	-	CARRELDYGYTF	TGTGCCCGCCGAGAGCTGGACTATGGCTACACCTTC
TRBJ1-4	TRBV19	-	-	CASRVNRWDNEKLFF	TGTGCCAGTAGAGTAAACAGGTGGGATAATGAAAAACTGTTTTTT
TRBJ2-1	TRBV7-8	-	TRBD1	CASSLGPGQGQANEQFF	TGTGCCAGCAGCTTAGGGCCGGGACAGGGACAAGCCAATGAGCAGTTCTTC
TRBJ2-3	TRBV28	-	-	CASNSGDSGRTQYF	TGTGCCAGCAACTCCGGGGACTCAGGGCGGACGCAGTATTTT
TRBJ2-2	TRBV6-4	-	TRBD2	CASSHGLANTGELFF	TGTGCCAGCAGTCACGGACTAGCCAACACCGGGGAGCTGTTTTTT
TRBJ2-1	TRBV7-9	-	TRBD2	CASSSRGREGYNEQFF	TGTGCCAGCAGCTCTCGAGGGCGGGAGGGGTACAATGAGCAGTTCTTC
TRBJ2-7	TRBV4-1	-	-	CASSQAPVTYEQYF	TGCGCCAGCAGCCAAGCCCCAGTAACCTACGAGCAGTACTTC
TRBJ2-3	TRBV5-1	medium-sized	TRBD2	CASSYSGGPLNTQYF	TGCGCCAGCAGTTATAGCGGGGGCCCTCTAAATACGCAGTATTTT
TRBJ2-3	TRBV4-3	once	-	CASSQDGGQGTDTQYF	TGCGCCAGCAGCCAAGATGGGGGACAAGGCACAGATACGCAGTATTTT
TRBJ1-2	TRBV11-2	-	-	CASRGNPGRSYGYTF	TGTGCCAGCAGGGGCAACCCAGGGCGCAGCTATGGCTACACCTTC
TRBJ1-1	TRBV11-1	-	-	CASSFGWPPLGAMNTEAFF	TGTGCCAGCAGCTTTGGGTGGCCCCCTCTAGGGGCCATGAACACTGAAGCTTTCTTT
TRBJ2-1	TRBV19	-	TRBD2	CASSLAGGPGDEQFF	TGTGCCAGTAGCCTAGCGGGGGGGCCGGGGGATGAGCAGTTCTTC
TRBJ1-2	TRBV30	-	-	CACRGTRSGYTF	TGTGCCTGTAGGGGGACAAGGTCGGGCTACACCTTC
TRBJ2-5	TRBV9	-	TRBD2	CASSVSERGGRETQYF	TGTGCCAGCAGCGTATCGGAGCGGGGGGGCCGAGAGACCCAGTACTTC
TRBJ2-1	TRBV9	-	-	CASSVSQNEQFF	TGTGCCAGCAGCGTAAGTCAGAATGAGCAGTTCTTC
TRBJ2-3	TRBV6-1	once	TRBD2	CASSDGGGADTQYF	TGTGCCAGCAGTGACGGGGGGGGTGCAGATACGCAGTATTTT
TRBJ1-6	TRBV6-1	-	-	CASSDGAPLHF	TGTGCCAGCAGCGACGGGGCACCCCTCCACTTT
TRBJ2-7	TRBV7-3	-	-	CASSLNRQGDYEQYF	TGTGCCAGCAGCTTAAATAGGCAGGGCGACTACGAGCAGTACTTC
TRBJ2-2	TRBV6-6	-	TRBD1	CASSPPRDSYTGELFF	TGTGCCAGCAGTCCACCTCGGGACAGCTACACCGGGGAGCTGTTTTTT
TRBJ2-1	TRBV15	few	-	CATSRDRGDEQFF	TGTGCCACCAGCAGAGATCGCGGAGATGAGCAGTTCTTC
TRBJ1-5	TRBV4-2	-	-	CASSRRWGGWQPQHF	TGTGCCAGCAGCCGACGTTGGGGGGGCTGGCAGCCCCAGCATTTT
TRBJ2-1	TRBV6-4	-	-	CASSDSTSNEQFF	TGTGCCAGCAGTGACTCCACTAGCAATGAGCAGTTCTTC
TRBJ2-7	TRBV7-9	-	TRBD1	CASRRTGGREVDEQYF	TGTGCCAGCAGGCGGACAGGGGGAAGAGAAGTAGACGAGCAGTACTTC
TRBJ2-1	TRBV13	-	TRBD2	CASSSTSRFEQFF	TGTGCCAGCAGCTCGACTAGCCGATTTGAGCAGTTCTTC
TRBJ2-5	TRBV4-3	-	TRBD2	CASSQELGGDQETQYF	TGCGCCAGCAGCCAAGAACTGGGGGGGGACCAAGAGACCCAGTACTTC
TRBJ2-1	TRBV30	-	-	CAWSGPSLDEQFF	TGTGCCTGGAGTGGCCCTAGCTTGGACGAGCAGTTCTTC
TRBJ2-5	TRBV13	-	TRBD2	CASSMGLAGGKTQYF	TGTGCCAGCAGCATGGGACTAGCGGGGGGGAAGACCCAGTACTTC
TRBJ1-2	TRBV11-2	-	-	CASTQGYTF	TGTGCCAGCACCCAAGGCTACACCTTC
TRBJ1-6	TRBV27	-	TRBD1	CASGDSSYNSPLHF	TGTGCCAGCGGGGACAGCTCCTATAATTCACCCCTCCACTTT
TRBJ2-7	TRBV6-5	-	TRBD2	CASSQSSGSSYEQYF	TGTGCCAGCAGCCAATCTAGCGGGAGCTCCTACGAGCAGTACTTC